These T cell receptor beta chains were read from a single sample in a study of cytomegalovirus exposure and HLA in healthy donors. Measured with immunoSEQ multiplex PCR; TCRdb has only the in-frame clones, and not every one. This sample lists about 39,000 clones; its ten largest clones have about 3%. The sample consisted of PBMCs. Receptor source: a woman younger than 45 in good health and CMV-seropositive. The CDR3 runs from the conserved cysteine through the conserved F or W. D genes are given only for firm matches.

J: TRBJ1-2; D: NA; V: TRBV6-6; DNA: TGTGCCAGCAAGGGAGGGACCCTCTATGGCTACACCTTC; CDR3: CASKGGTLYGYTF
J: TRBJ2-1; D: TRBD2; V: TRBV28; DNA: TGTGCCAGCACTGGATCCGGGACTAGCTGGGAGCAGTTCTTC; CDR3: CASTGSGTSWEQFF
J: TRBJ1-1; D: NA; V: TRBV20-1; DNA: TGCAGTGCTAGGGGGGCGTGGGGTTTCTTT; CDR3: CSARGAWGFF
J: TRBJ1-2; D: NA; V: TRBV29-1; DNA: TGCAGCGTCGAGACCGACAGAGTGGATTTTGGCTACACCTTC; CDR3: CSVETDRVDFGYTF
J: TRBJ2-1; D: NA; V: TRBV4-1; DNA: TGCGCCAGCAGCCAATTCGGGGGGCTGAACTACAATGAGCAGTTCTTC; CDR3: CASSQFGGLNYNEQFF
J: TRBJ2-7; D: TRBD2; V: TRBV27; DNA: TGTGCCAGCAGTCCTGGACTAGGGATGAACGAGCAGTACTTC; CDR3: CASSPGLGMNEQYF
J: TRBJ1-5; D: TRBD1; V: TRBV7-9; DNA: TGTGCCAGCAGCGCCGGACAGGGTACCTATAGCAATCAGCCCCAGCATTTT; CDR3: CASSAGQGTYSNQPQHF
J: TRBJ1-6; D: NA; V: TRBV5-1; DNA: TGCGCCAGCAGCTTGGACGGGGGGGGTAATTCACCCCTCCACTTT; CDR3: CASSLDGGGNSPLHF
J: TRBJ2-6; D: NA; V: TRBV2; DNA: TGTGCCAGCAGTGTAGGAGCTGGGGCCAACGTCCTGACTTTC; CDR3: CASSVGAGANVLTF
J: TRBJ1-1; D: TRBD1; V: TRBV6-6; DNA: TGTGCCAGCAGTCCCACAGGGGGCTTGGGCGCTGAAGCTTTCTTT; CDR3: CASSPTGGLGAEAFF
J: TRBJ1-2; D: NA; V: TRBV19; DNA: TGTGCCAGTAGTATCACGGGACATTATGAAGGAGGCTACACCTTC; CDR3: CASSITGHYEGGYTF
J: TRBJ2-7; D: NA; V: TRBV7-8; DNA: TGTGCCAGCAGCTCCGGACAGCTTGGGGAGCAGTACTTC; CDR3: CASSSGQLGEQYF
J: TRBJ1-2; D: TRBD1; V: TRBV5-1; DNA: TGCGCCAGCAGAGAGGGACAGGGTTGGGATGGCTACACCTTC; CDR3: CASREGQGWDGYTF
J: TRBJ1-1; D: NA; V: TRBV6-1; DNA: TGTGCCAGCAGTGAATCTGGCAGGACTCTTTCTGAAGCTTTCTTT; CDR3: CASSESGRTLSEAFF
J: TRBJ1-1; D: NA; V: TRBV10-1; DNA: TGCGCCAGCAGTGAGGACACGGCAAAGACGAACACTGAAGCTTTCTTT; CDR3: CASSEDTAKTNTEAFF
J: TRBJ2-1; D: NA; V: TRBV4-1; DNA: TGCGCCAGCAGCCCTCAACAGGCTAGCTACAATGAGCAGTTCTTC; CDR3: CASSPQQASYNEQFF
J: TRBJ2-5; D: TRBD1; V: TRBV19; DNA: TGTGCCAGTAGTAAAGACAGGGGGCGTGAGACCCAGTACTTC; CDR3: CASSKDRGRETQYF
J: TRBJ1-3; D: NA; V: TRBV5-8; DNA: TGTGCCAGCAGCTTGGAGGGGGTCGGAAACACCATATATTTT; CDR3: CASSLEGVGNTIYF
J: TRBJ2-7; D: NA; V: TRBV13; DNA: TGTGCCAGCAAAGTTGGAACAGAACCCTACGAGCAGTACTTC; CDR3: CASKVGTEPYEQYF
J: TRBJ2-5; D: TRBD2; V: TRBV7-9; DNA: TGTGCCAGCAGCCCCAGGACTAGCGGGGTGGAGACCCAGTACTTC; CDR3: CASSPRTSGVETQYF
J: TRBJ1-2; D: NA; V: TRBV11-2; DNA: TGTGCCAGCAGCTCAAAACAGGGAGTACTCTATGGCTACACCTTC; CDR3: CASSSKQGVLYGYTF
J: TRBJ1-2; D: TRBD1; V: TRBV6-6; DNA: TGTGCCAGCAGCGCAGGGGGCGCTGATTATGGCTACACCTTC; CDR3: CASSAGGADYGYTF
J: TRBJ1-2; D: NA; V: TRBV5-6; DNA: TGTGCCAGCAGCTTGGTAGGTGTATCTAGCTATGGCTACACCTTC; CDR3: CASSLVGVSSYGYTF
J: TRBJ1-1; D: NA; V: TRBV29-1; DNA: TGCAGCGTTGTAGGTTATCGGACGGAGGAAACGGGCACTGAAGCTTTCTTT; CDR3: CSVVGYRTEETGTEAFF
J: TRBJ1-1; D: NA; V: TRBV28; DNA: TGTGCCAGCAGTTTCGTAGGGGCTGAAGCTTTCTTT; CDR3: CASSFVGAEAFF
J: TRBJ1-1; D: TRBD1; V: TRBV10-1; DNA: TGCGCCAGCAGTGAGCGGTTTAACAGGGGTGGAAGGAGTGAAGCTTTCTTT; CDR3: CASSERFNRGGRSEAFF
J: TRBJ1-2; D: TRBD1; V: TRBV6-1; DNA: TGTGCCAGCAGTGTGGGACAGGGTGATGGCTACACCTTC; CDR3: CASSVGQGDGYTF
J: TRBJ2-3; D: NA; V: TRBV11-3; DNA: TGTGCCAGCAGCTTAAAGACTATATCCACCGCAGATACGCAGTATTTT; CDR3: CASSLKTISTADTQYF
J: TRBJ2-7; D: TRBD1; V: TRBV27; DNA: TGTGCCAGCAGTCAATCCGGGACAGGGTACGAACAGTACTTC; CDR3: CASSQSGTGYEQYF
J: TRBJ2-2; D: NA; V: TRBV18; DNA: TGTGCCAGCTCACCGCGCGGACAGAGAAACACCGGGGAGCTGTTTTTT; CDR3: CASSPRGQRNTGELFF
J: TRBJ1-1; D: NA; V: TRBV11-2; DNA: TGTGCCAGCAGCCCCTTCGCGGGGGGGATGAACACTGAAGCTTTCTTT; CDR3: CASSPFAGGMNTEAFF
J: TRBJ1-5; D: TRBD1; V: TRBV7-2; DNA: TGTGCCAGCAGCTTCGCACAGGGGCGCAATCAGCCCCAGCATTTT; CDR3: CASSFAQGRNQPQHF
J: TRBJ1-2; D: NA; V: TRBV6-1; DNA: TGTGCCAGCAGTTCCCGGTCCTATGGCTACACCTTC; CDR3: CASSSRSYGYTF
J: TRBJ2-1; D: TRBD2; V: TRBV5-1; DNA: TGCGCCAGCAGCCGGACTAGCGGCAACAATGAGCAGTTCTTC; CDR3: CASSRTSGNNEQFF
J: TRBJ2-7; D: NA; V: TRBV27; DNA: TGTGCCAGCAAACTAAGGGAGAGCCGCTACGAGCAGTACTTC; CDR3: CASKLRESRYEQYF
J: TRBJ1-6; D: NA; V: TRBV9; DNA: TGTGCCAGCAGCGCGGGACACAATATGGGTTCACCCCTCCACTTT; CDR3: CASSAGHNMGSPLHF
J: TRBJ2-7; D: NA; V: TRBV19; DNA: TGTGCCAGTAGTATCGGTGGGGCAGGGAAGTACGAGCAATACTTC; CDR3: CASSIGGAGKYEQYF
J: TRBJ1-2; D: TRBD1; V: TRBV30; DNA: TGTGCCGGGAAGAGGGACAGGGGGCGCTTCGGAGGCTACACCTTC; CDR3: CAGKRDRGRFGGYTF
J: TRBJ2-3; D: TRBD1; V: TRBV7-6; DNA: TGTGCCAGCAGTCGACCTCAGGGGGCAGATACGCAGTATTTT; CDR3: CASSRPQGADTQYF
J: TRBJ2-7; D: TRBD1; V: TRBV4-2; DNA: TGTGCCAGCAGCCAAGGGGGACAGGCCTACGAGCAGTACTTC; CDR3: CASSQGGQAYEQYF
J: TRBJ1-2; D: NA; V: TRBV27; DNA: TGTGCCAGCAGCCCGGGAGAGGAGTCACGTGGCTACACCTTC; CDR3: CASSPGEESRGYTF
J: TRBJ1-5; D: TRBD1; V: TRBV29-1; DNA: TGCAGCGTTGGTGGACAGGGGGAACAGCCCCAGCATTTT; CDR3: CSVGGQGEQPQHF
J: TRBJ2-3; D: NA; V: TRBV27; DNA: TGTGCCAGCAGCCCCCTAGGGGGGGGCCCAGATACGCAGTATTTT; CDR3: CASSPLGGGPDTQYF
J: TRBJ2-7; D: TRBD1; V: TRBV29-1; DNA: TGCAGCGTTGAAGGACAGGGCTACGAGCAGTACTTC; CDR3: CSVEGQGYEQYF
J: TRBJ2-3; D: NA; V: TRBV27; DNA: TGTGCCAGCAGCGGGACTCCCCTTCCCACAGATACGCAGTATTTT; CDR3: CASSGTPLPTDTQYF
J: TRBJ1-2; D: NA; V: TRBV27; DNA: TGTGCCAGCAGTTTGGCGGGGTCCGGGGGCTACACCTTC; CDR3: CASSLAGSGGYTF
J: TRBJ1-4; D: NA; V: TRBV25-1; DNA: TGTGCCAGCAGTGCCAGGGGCCTCGTTGAAAAACTGTTTTTT; CDR3: CASSARGLVEKLFF
J: TRBJ1-2; D: NA; V: TRBV6-1; DNA: TGTGCCAGCATGGAGAGCCACTATGGCTACACCTTC; CDR3: CASMESHYGYTF
J: TRBJ2-7; D: TRBD2; V: TRBV4-1; DNA: TGCGCCAGCAGCCAAGACGTTGCGGGGGGCGTTCGGGAGCAGTACTTC; CDR3: CASSQDVAGGVREQYF
J: TRBJ2-2; D: NA; V: TRBV5-1; DNA: TGCGCCAGCAGCTTGATGACAGATGGGTCCGGGGAGCTGTTTTTT; CDR3: CASSLMTDGSGELFF
J: TRBJ2-7; D: TRBD1; V: TRBV5-1; DNA: TGCGCCAGCAGCCCGGGGACAGGGGGGAACGAGCAGTACTTC; CDR3: CASSPGTGGNEQYF